The next 27 T cell receptor beta chains were all read from a single sample in a study of T-cell reconstitution after alpha-beta-depleted transplantation in children (dated by TCRdb to 2016 to 2017). The library was obtained by PCR. TCRdb lists the instrument as Illumina HiSeq 2500. TCR libraries were prepared with molecular barcoding, using unique molecular identifiers to normalize TCRbeta repertoire quantification. TCRdb trimmed public reads at Q25 via fastp, called clones via MiXCR and kept in-frame beta chains. Entries are consolidated by CDR3 protein sequence, retaining the most common genes and DNA. Across this sample there are about 980,000 distinct CDR3 sequences, with roughly 29% seen only once. Clones ranked in the top ten supply around 30% of the sample. According to the study, the label for this sample's treatment or condition signals: allogeneic hematopoietic cell transplantation with graft depleted of TCRalphabeta T cells and CD19 B cells.

This sample comprised PBMCs, mostly from graft donor cells, obtained 360 days after TCRalphabeta/CD19-depleted stem cell transplant. These receptors were obtained from a boy less than two years old who had a stem cell transplant for SCID, so the T cells may come from the graft donor.

This clonotype was recorded a few times. The chain employs TRBV5-1 and TRBJ2-7; TRBD1 aligns across 12 bases. Trimming at V came to 1 base and at J to 4 bases, leaving 6 bases not matched to a gene. Germline V gene data show CDR1 as SGHRS and CDR2 as YFSETQ. This CDR3 is built from 16 residues. CDR3 in DNA: TGCGCCAGCAGCTTGAGCCGGGACAGGGGGCAGTACGAGCAGTACTTC. Its translation: CASSLSRDRGQYEQYF.

The chain joins TRBV5-1 to TRBJ1-1; TRBD1 is a possible D gene (5 bases). The V and J ends lost 4 bases and 5 bases respectively, with 15 bases between them. The CDR3 loop spans 14 amino acids. From germline, CDR1 is SGHRS and CDR2 YFSETQ. The CDR3 nucleotides are TGCGCCAGCAGCGGAGGGGATAGAAGGACTGAAGCTTTCTTT. Amino acid sequence: CASSGGDRRTEAFF.

This chain uses TRBV5-1 with TRBJ2-7; possible D gene TRBD1, 6 bases. With 4 bases removed from V and 1 base from J, the gap between germline ends came to 18 bases. The CDR3 has 16 amino acids. Looked up from germline, CDR1 is SGHRS and CDR2 is YFSETQ. The CDR3 sequence: CASSIKTGTPSYEQYF. CDR3 coding DNA: TGCGCCAGCAGCATAAAGACCGGGACACCTTCCTACGAGCAGTACTTC.

Only a few counts were recorded for this clonotype. V gene TRBV5-6 combines with J gene TRBJ2-7; possible D gene TRBD1, 6 bases. The ends were cut back, 1 base at V and 1 base at J, with 18 bases in the middle. The CDR3 loop spans 17 amino acids. Germline CDR1 and CDR2: SGHDT and YYEEEE. The CDR3 nucleotides read TGTGCCAGCAGCTTGCACGGTTTCAGGGGTCAATCCTACGAGCAGTACTTC. Encoded protein: CASSLHGFRGQSYEQYF.

This clonotype has more than one count but fewer than ten. The rearrangement uses TRBV29-1 and TRBJ2-5, with 7 bases identical to TRBD2. With V trimmed by 6 bases and J by 5 bases, 12 bases remained unmatched. There are 14 residues in the CDR3. The germline gives CDR1 SQVTM, CDR2 ANQGSEA. The CDR3 loop is CSVHTSAEGETQYF. CDR3 DNA sequence: TGCAGCGTCCATACTAGCGCCGAGGGGGAGACCCAGTACTTC. Drawing the rest from reference TRBV29-1 and TRBJ2-5, the complete variable domain is SAVISQKPSRDICQRGTSLTIQCQVDSQVTMMFWYRQQPGQSLTLIATANQGSEATYESGFVIDKFPISRPNLTFSTLTVSNMSPEDSSIYLCSVHTSAEGETQYFGPGTRLLVL.

This clonotype occurred many times. The V and J genes are TRBV20-1 and TRBJ2-3; the D gene is possibly TRBD2 (5 bases). Looked up from germline, CDR1 is DFQATT and CDR2 is SNEGSKA (reference sequence). Trimming cost V 2 bases and J 11 bases, with 8 bases left between them. This CDR3 is 10 amino acids long. CDR3 in DNA: TGCAGTGCTAGACAGAGCGGGCAGTATTTT. Encoded protein: CSARQSGQYF.

This chain connects TRBV15 to TRBJ2-7; D remains unclear. The CDR3 runs 15 residues. Germline-derived CDR1 and CDR2 are LNHNV and YYDKDF (reference sequence). V lost 11 bases and J 3 bases, leaving 23 bases between the germline ends. CDR3 amino acids: CASAFGIGQIYEQYF. The CDR3 coding sequence is TGTGCCTCCGCTTTTGGGATAGGGCAGATCTACGAGCAGTACTTC.

This clonotype came up a few times. The chain links TRBV4-1 to TRBJ1-5; D gene ambiguous. The V gene's germline CDR1 is MGHRA and CDR2 YSYEKL. The V gene lost 0 bases and the J gene lost 6 bases, with 12 bases spanning the gap. This CDR3 has 15 residues. The DNA of the CDR3 is TGCGCCAGCAGCCAAGATCAAGGAGAGACTCAGCCCCAGCATTTT. Translating gives CASSQDQGETQPQHF.

This clonotype showed up just a few times. The J gene is TRBJ2-3, the V gene TRBV5-1; TRBD1 aligns across 10 bases. CDR3 size: 16 residues. The V gene end was trimmed by 5 bases and the J gene end by 2 bases; junction bases not matched to a gene: 8. CDR1 is SGHRS and CDR2 is YFSETQ in the germline V gene. The CDR3 DNA follows: TGCGCCAGCAGGGCGGGGGACAGGGGAAACACAGATACGCAGTATTTT. Its translation: CASRAGDRGNTDTQYF.

V and J are TRBV5-1 and TRBJ2-1; perhaps TRBD2 as D (6 bases). This CDR3 has 15 amino acids. Germline loops: CDR1 SGHRS, CDR2 YFSETQ. V dropped 5 bases and J dropped 1 base, with 13 bases sitting between them. The CDR3 coding sequence is TGCGCCAGCAGGCGTTTCGGGGGTTCCTACAATGAGCAGTTCTTC. It translates to CASRRFGGSYNEQFF.

This chain uses TRBV5-1 with TRBJ2-2; TRBD1 aligns across 8 bases. CDR3 size: 14 residues. Per the germline V gene, CDR1 is SGHRS and CDR2 is YFSETQ. With 4 bases clipped from V and 10 bases from J, the junction kept 9 bases outside the gene matches. The CDR3 is CASSLAGGTEELFF. CDR3 sequence (DNA): TGCGCCAGCAGCCTCGCAGGGGGCACGGAGGAGCTGTTTTTT.

This chain links TRBV9 with TRBJ2-7; D remains ambiguous. Per the germline V gene, CDR1 is SGDLS and CDR2 is YYNGEE. The CDR3 spans 15 residues. V was clipped by 4 bases and J by 3 bases, with 17 bases between them. CDR3 nucleotide sequence: TGTGCCAGCAGCCCTCACCCCAAGACTTACTACGAGCAGTACTTC. Its protein product is CASSPHPKTYYEQYF.

This clonotype was found many times. The V gene is TRBV28, the J gene TRBJ2-7; TRBD1 is a possible D gene (6 bases). The CDR3 consists of 15 residues. Trimming removed 5 bases at V and 2 bases at J, with 16 bases between. Per the germline V gene, CDR1 is MDHEN and CDR2 is SYDVKM. CDR3 sequence: CASSAYRDNAYEQYF. Written as DNA, the CDR3 is TGTGCCAGCAGTGCCTACCGGGACAATGCCTACGAGCAGTACTTC.

In its sample, this clonotype was seen many times. V gene TRBV5-5 combines with J gene TRBJ2-1; 8 positions agree with TRBD1. V shed 4 bases, J shed 8 bases, and the junction held 11 bases outside the gene matches. Germline CDR1 SGHKS, CDR2 YYEKEE (reference sequence). The CDR3 is 15 amino acids. CDR3 in DNA: TGTGCCAGCAGCCGACAACGACAGGGGTCGCATGAGCAGTTCTTC. Its protein is CASSRQRQGSHEQFF.

This clonotype was counted between two and nine times. The chain combines TRBV20-1 with TRBJ2-2; TRBD1 is a possible D gene (5 bases). CDR1 is DFQATT, CDR2 SNEGSKA, per germline (reference sequence). Trimming stripped 0 bases from V and 0 bases from J, with 11 bases between. This CDR3 is built from 16 residues. The chain's CDR3 is CSARDPWGPNTGELFF. CDR3 DNA sequence: TGCAGTGCTAGAGATCCTTGGGGCCCGAACACCGGGGAGCTGTTTTTT.

The chain combines TRBV7-2 with TRBJ1-2; TRBD1 matches at 9 bases. V was clipped by 1 base and J by 5 bases; unmatched bases: 5. CDR1 is SGHTA, CDR2 FQGNSA, per germline. The CDR3 is made up of 15 amino acids. In DNA, the CDR3 is TGTGCCAGCAGCTTAGGGGACAGGGTTTGGTATGGCTACACCTTC. Amino acid sequence: CASSLGDRVWYGYTF.

This clonotype has a handful of counts. This sequence joins TRBV5-1 and TRBJ2-3; D gene ambiguous. Per germline, CDR1 SGHRS and CDR2 YFSETQ. This CDR3 comprises 16 residues. The ends were cut back, 2 bases at V and 4 bases at J, with 17 bases in the middle. The CDR3 DNA reads as TGCGCCAGCAGCTTTTCTAGAGGTCCTAATGCAGATACGCAGTATTTT. Translated, it gives CASSFSRGPNADTQYF.

This clonotype was found a few times. The chain carries TRBV6-5 and TRBJ2-7; the D is unclear. The CDR3 runs to 14 residues. Trimming took off 4 bases at V and 0 bases at J, with 10 bases between the two ends. The germline CDR1 and CDR2 sequences are MNHEY and SVGAGI. The CDR3 region is CASSSNMNSYEQYF. CDR3 sequence (DNA): TGTGCCAGCAGTTCTAACATGAACTCCTACGAGCAGTACTTC.

The chain joins TRBV10-3 to TRBJ2-2; D possibly matches TRBD1 or TRBD2 (5 bases each). With 4 bases removed from V and 5 bases from J, the gap between germline ends came to 14 bases. The CDR3 runs 15 residues. Germline V CDR1 and CDR2: ENHRY, SYGVKD. CDR3 nucleotide sequence: TGTGCCATCAGTGCGGGACGGGAAAATACCGGGGAGCTGTTTTTT. Protein product: CAISAGRENTGELFF.

V usage is TRBV13 and J usage is TRBJ2-1, with D possibly being TRBD2 (6 bases). The germline CDR1 and CDR2 sequences are PRHDT and FYEKMQ (reference sequence). Trimming took off 5 bases at V and 1 base at J, with 15 bases between the two ends. The CDR3 spans 16 residues. CDR3 loop: CASSLGLSDSYNEQFF. In DNA, the CDR3 is TGTGCCAGCAGCCTGGGACTTTCCGATTCCTACAATGAGCAGTTCTTC.

This clonotype was detected only a few times. The CDR3 DNA sequence: TGTGCCAGCAGTTCGTGGACAGTTCGACACGAGCAGTACTTC. Its protein product is CASSSWTVRHEQYF. The chain uses TRBV6-5 and TRBJ2-7; D may be TRBD1 (6 bases). Germline loops: CDR1 MNHEY, CDR2 SVGAGI. The CDR3 covers 14 residues. V dropped 4 bases and J dropped 5 bases, with 15 bases sitting between them.

The gene calls are TRBV18 and TRBJ2-1, with TRBD1 identical over 7 bases. The CDR3 consists of 13 residues. V lost 2 bases, J lost 13 bases, and 8 bases stayed unmatched. The germline CDR1 and CDR2 sequences are KGHSH and LQKENI. CDR3 sequence (DNA): TGTGCCAGCTCACCATTCGGACAGGTCCTTCAGTTCTTC. This encodes CASSPFGQVLQFF.

The genes are TRBV7-9 and TRBJ1-1; possible D gene TRBD1, 5 bases. CDR1 and CDR2 (germline): SEHNR, FQNEAQ (reference sequence). CDR3 size: 15 residues. The germline V and J ends were trimmed by 5 bases and 5 bases, with 18 bases remaining between them. DNA of the CDR3: TGTGCCAGCAGCCCGGGTTGGGGGGAGAGTACTGAAGCTTTCTTT. Translated: CASSPGWGESTEAFF. The whole variable domain, filled in from reference TRBV7-9 and TRBJ1-1, reads DTGVSQNPRHKITKRGQNVTFRCDPISEHNRLYWYRQTLGQGPEFLTYFQNEAQLEKSRLLSDRFSAERPKGSFSTLEIQRTEQGDSAMYLCASSPGWGESTEAFFGQGTRLTVV.

This clonotype was observed a handful of times. The CDR3 DNA reads as TGTGCCAGCAGCTGGCATAACACTGAAGCTTTCTTT. It is translated as CASSWHNTEAFF. The rearrangement uses TRBV5-6 and TRBJ1-1; D is unclear. The CDR3 totals 12 residues. Germline loops: CDR1 SGHDT, CDR2 YYEEEE. V lost 3 bases and J lost 2, with 5 bases in between.

This clonotype was seen more than once but under ten times. The genes are TRBV10-3 and TRBJ2-3, with 7 bases that match TRBD1. Germline-derived CDR1 and CDR2 are ENHRY and SYGVKD. This CDR3 comprises 15 residues. With V trimmed by 6 bases and J by 5 bases, 11 bases remained unmatched. The CDR3 nucleotides read TGTGCCATCAGGCCTCAAGGGGGCGTGGGAGATACGCAGTATTTT. This sequence encodes CAIRPQGGVGDTQYF.

V is TRBV10-3 and J is TRBJ2-7; D may be TRBD2 (5 bases). V was pared by 6 bases and J by 3 bases, with 12 bases between. Germline V gene lookup returns CDR1 ENHRY and CDR2 SYGVKD. The CDR3 is made up of 13 amino acids. CDR3 bases: TGTGCCATCAGCACGTTCGGGGTCTACGAGCAGTACTTC. Translating gives CAISTFGVYEQYF.

This clonotype was seen only a few times. This chain connects TRBV28 to TRBJ2-3, with 7 nucleotides matching TRBD1. V was clipped by 6 bases and J by 3 bases; unmatched bases: 9. This CDR3 is 15 amino acids long. Germline-derived CDR1 and CDR2 are MDHEN and SYDVKM. CDR3 residues: CASRNERGRTDTQYF. The CDR3 nucleotides are TGTGCCAGCAGAAATGAGAGGGGGCGGACAGATACGCAGTATTTT.